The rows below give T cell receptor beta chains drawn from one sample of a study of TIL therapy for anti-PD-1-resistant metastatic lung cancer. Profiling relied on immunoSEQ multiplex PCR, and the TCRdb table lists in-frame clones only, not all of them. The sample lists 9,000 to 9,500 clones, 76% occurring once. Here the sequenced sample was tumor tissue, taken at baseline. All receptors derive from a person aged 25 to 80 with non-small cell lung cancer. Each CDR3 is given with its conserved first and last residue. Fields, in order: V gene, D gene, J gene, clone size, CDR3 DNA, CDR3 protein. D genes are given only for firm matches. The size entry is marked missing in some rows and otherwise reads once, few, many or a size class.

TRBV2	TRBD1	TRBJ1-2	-	TGTGCCAGCAGCGGACAGGGGTACTATGGCTACACCTTC	CASSGQGYYGYTF
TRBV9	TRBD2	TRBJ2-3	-	TGTGCCAGCAGCCCGGGACTAGCGGGAGGGCTAAGCACAGATACGCAGTATTTT	CASSPGLAGGLSTDTQYF
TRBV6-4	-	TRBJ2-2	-	TGTGCCAGCAGTTTAGAGGAGAACACCGGGGAGCTGTTTTTT	CASSLEENTGELFF
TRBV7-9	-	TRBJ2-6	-	TGTGCCAGCAGCTTAGCGTCAGGGAATTCTGGGGCCAACGTCCTGACTTTC	CASSLASGNSGANVLTF
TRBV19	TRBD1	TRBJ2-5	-	TGTGCCAGTAGTGCCTACAGGGGGCTCCAAGAGACCCAGTACTTC	CASSAYRGLQETQYF
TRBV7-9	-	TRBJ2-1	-	TGTGCCAGCAGCTCCCAGTCACTAAATGAGCAGTTCTTC	CASSSQSLNEQFF
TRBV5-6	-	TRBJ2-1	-	TGTGCCAGCAGGCCCGCGGCGCTCGCCTACAATGAGCAGTTCTTC	CASRPAALAYNEQFF
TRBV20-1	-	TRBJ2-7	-	TGCAGTGCCAGCTCCCGGGGGGAGCAGTACTTC	CSASSRGEQYF
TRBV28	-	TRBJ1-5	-	TGTGCCAGCAGTGATTTCCGGGACACTACCCTAAGCAATCAGCCCCAGCATTTT	CASSDFRDTTLSNQPQHF
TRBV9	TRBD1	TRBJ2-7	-	TGTGCCAGCAGCGCGACAGGGGTTCAGAGCGAGCAGTACTTC	CASSATGVQSEQYF
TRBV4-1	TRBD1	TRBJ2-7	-	TGCGCCAGCAGCCTTCCCCCCGGACAGGTCCTCTCCTACGAGCAGTACTTC	CASSLPPGQVLSYEQYF
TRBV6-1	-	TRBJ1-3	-	TGTGCCAGCAGTTTTGGCCTTCACACCATATATTTT	CASSFGLHTIYF
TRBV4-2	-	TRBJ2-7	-	TGTGCCAGCAGCCAAGATATCGGCGTAGCGGAGAGCTCCTACGAGCAGTACTTC	CASSQDIGVAESSYEQYF
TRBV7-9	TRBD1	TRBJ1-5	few	TGTGCCAGCAGCCGGACAGGGAATAGCAATCAGCCCCAGCATTTT	CASSRTGNSNQPQHF
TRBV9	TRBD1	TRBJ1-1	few	TGTGCCAGCAGCGCCGGGACAGGGTTCACTGAAGCTTTCTTT	CASSAGTGFTEAFF
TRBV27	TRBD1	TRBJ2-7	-	TGTGCCAGCAGTCCATTCCGCACTACAGGGGTATACTACGAGCAGTACTTC	CASSPFRTTGVYYEQYF
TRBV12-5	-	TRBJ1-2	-	TGTGCTAGTGGTTGGTACCGGCTGAATGGCTACACCTTC	CASGWYRLNGYTF
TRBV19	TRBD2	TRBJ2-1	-	TGTGCCAGTAGAACAAGCGGGGGGATCTACAATGAGCAGTTCTTC	CASRTSGGIYNEQFF
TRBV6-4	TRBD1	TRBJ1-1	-	TGTGCCAGCAGTGCGTCTGTTCAGGGGGGCACTGAAGCTTTCTTT	CASSASVQGGTEAFF
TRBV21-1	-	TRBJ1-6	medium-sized	TGTGCCAGCAGCAAAGGTTCGGGACGACGTTCACCCCTCCACTTT	CASSKGSGRRSPLHF
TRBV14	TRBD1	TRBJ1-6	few	TGTGCCAGCAGCCAGACAGGGAATTCACCCCTCCACTTT	CASSQTGNSPLHF
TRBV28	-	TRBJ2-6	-	TGTGCCAGCAGTACAACGTCTGGGGCCAACGTCCTGACTTTC	CASSTTSGANVLTF
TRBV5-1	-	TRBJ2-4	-	TGCGCCAGCAGCTTGAATCCGGGGGTCCAGACAGCCAAAAACATTCAGTACTTC	CASSLNPGVQTAKNIQYF
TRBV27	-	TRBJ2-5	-	TGTGCCAGCGGTCAAGAGACCCAGTACTTC	CASGQETQYF
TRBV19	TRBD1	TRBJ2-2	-	TGTGCCAGTAGCCTAGGACAGGGTGGGAACACCGGGGAGCTGTTTTTT	CASSLGQGGNTGELFF
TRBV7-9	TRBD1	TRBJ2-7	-	TGTGCCAGCAGCTTAACAGGGGTCGAGCAGTACTTC	CASSLTGVEQYF
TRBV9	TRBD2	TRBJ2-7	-	TGTGCCAGCAGCGTAGGGCCGAGGACTAGCGGGGGATCCGACCGGTACGAGCAGTACTTC	CASSVGPRTSGGSDRYEQYF
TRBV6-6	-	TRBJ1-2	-	TGTGCCAGCAGTAACCAACTGAGGGACTACTATGGCTACACCTTC	CASSNQLRDYYGYTF
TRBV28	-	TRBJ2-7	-	TGTGCCAGCGTCCCCGGGACGCTTTACGAGCAGTACTTC	CASVPGTLYEQYF
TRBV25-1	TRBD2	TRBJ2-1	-	TGTGCCAGCAGTGAATACGGGGGAGGGAGGGATGAGCAGTTCTTC	CASSEYGGGRDEQFF
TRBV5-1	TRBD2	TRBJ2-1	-	TGCGCCAGCAGCGAGGGACTAGCGGTCTACAATGAGCAGTTCTTC	CASSEGLAVYNEQFF
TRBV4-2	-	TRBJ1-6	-	TGTGCCAGCAGTCGGTCCGTCGATAATTCACCCCTCCACTTT	CASSRSVDNSPLHF
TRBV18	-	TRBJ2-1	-	TGTGCCAGCTCACCAAGCAGGGGCCGATACAATGAGCAGTTCTTC	CASSPSRGRYNEQFF
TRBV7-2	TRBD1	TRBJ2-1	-	TGTGCCAGCAGCCCTCGGACAGGGGAGTACAATGAGCAGTTCTTC	CASSPRTGEYNEQFF
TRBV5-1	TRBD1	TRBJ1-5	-	TGCGCCAGCAGCTTAGGGACAGGGGGAAATCAGCCCCAGCATTTT	CASSLGTGGNQPQHF
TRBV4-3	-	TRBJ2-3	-	TGCGCCAGCAGCCATCCAGTCGGGACTTCCACAGATACGCAGTATTTT	CASSHPVGTSTDTQYF
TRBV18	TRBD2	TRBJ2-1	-	TGTGCCAGCTCACCACTGGTAGTACGACTAGCGGGATCACTTACGCTACACAATGAGCAGTTCTTC	CASSPLVVRLAGSLTLHNEQFF
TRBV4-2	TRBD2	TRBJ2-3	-	TGTGCCAGCAGCCCTTCCGGGGGGAACACAGATACGCAGTATTTT	CASSPSGGNTDTQYF
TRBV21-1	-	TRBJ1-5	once	TGTGCCAGCAGCAAAGGCAGGGGGCCTTCCGTTGTCCATAGCAATCAGCCCCAGCATTTT	CASSKGRGPSVVHSNQPQHF
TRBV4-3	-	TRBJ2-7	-	TGCGCCAGCAGCCAAGACAGTTGGCCCTACGAGCAGTACTTC	CASSQDSWPYEQYF
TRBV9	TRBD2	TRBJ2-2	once	TGTGCCAGCAACCAATGGGGGGCTAGCGGGACCGGGGAGCTGTTTTTT	CASNQWGASGTGELFF
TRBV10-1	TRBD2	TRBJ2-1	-	TGCGCCAGCAGTGAAAGGACTAGCAGGGAGAACAATGAGCAGTTCTTC	CASSERTSRENNEQFF
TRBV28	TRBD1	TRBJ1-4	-	TGTGCCAGCAGTGTGATGGGACAGGGTAGCGAAAAACTGTTTTTT	CASSVMGQGSEKLFF
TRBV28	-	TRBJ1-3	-	TGTGCCAGCAGTACTATAGTGGTGACAGGTACCAGCTCTGGAAACACCATATATTTT	CASSTIVVTGTSSGNTIYF
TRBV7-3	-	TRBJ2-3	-	TGTGCCAGCAGCCTTACCGGACAGCCAGCAGATACGCAGTATTTT	CASSLTGQPADTQYF
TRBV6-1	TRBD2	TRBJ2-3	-	TGTGCCAGCAGTGACGGACTAGCGCTTACAGATACGCAGTATTTT	CASSDGLALTDTQYF
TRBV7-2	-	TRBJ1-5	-	TGTGCCAGCAGCTTAGCGGCCGCCCAATGGCAGCCCCAGCATTTT	CASSLAAAQWQPQHF
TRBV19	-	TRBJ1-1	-	TGTGCCAGTAGTATCCAACCGAACACTGAAGCTTTCTTT	CASSIQPNTEAFF
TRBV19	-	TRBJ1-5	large	TGTGCCAGTAAGGGGTCAGGGCCGGGAAATCAGCCCCAGCATTTT	CASKGSGPGNQPQHF
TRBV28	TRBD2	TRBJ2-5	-	TGTGCCAGCAGTCTATTGCCCGGGGGGGTAGAGACCCAGTACTTC	CASSLLPGGVETQYF
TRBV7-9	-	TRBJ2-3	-	TGTGCCAGCAGCTTCCCGACTAGTAGCCCAGATACGCAGTATTTT	CASSFPTSSPDTQYF